Below, one T cell receptor (beta chain) is given with its context. Its antigen is unknown. The sample originates from a study of T-cell memory formation after mild COVID-19. Each CDR3 protein gets one entry after TCRdb re-called the 5' RACE reads with MiXCR. The sample shows about 160,000 distinct CDR3 sequences, around a third of them seen only once. Study observations and caveats: Contracting clones from day 15 to 85 showed balanced CD4/CD8; later expanders favored CD4+.

Trimming removed 1 base from V and 1 base from J, with 11 bases in between. The CDR3 has 15 amino acids. Germline loops: CDR1 LGHDT, CDR2 YNNKEL (reference sequence). Source material: PBMCs or a T cell subset sorted from them (not recorded which). This rearrangement joins TRBV3-1 to TRBJ2-7; the D gene is possibly TRBD2 (6 bases). The sequence derives from an adult woman who had mild COVID-19 (a few samples of this study predate the infection). Cell type and time point are not known. The CDR3 DNA is TGTGCCAGCAGCCAAGCCGGCGGGAAGTCCTACGAGCAGTACTTC. It codes for CASSQAGGKSYEQYF.